The rows below give T cell receptor beta chains drawn from one sample of a study of CD4 T cells in relation to SARS-CoV-2 and coronaviruses. Clones were sequenced by immunoSEQ multiplex PCR, and TCRdb holds only the in-frame ones, with some missing. The table has approximately 50,000 clones, approximately 90% seen once; the top ten hold 0.4%. The specimen sequenced was naive CD4+ T cells from PBMCs. These receptors came from an adult with COVID-19. Each CDR3 is given with its conserved first and last residue. The D gene is left open where the match is weak. The size entry is marked missing in some rows and otherwise reads once, few, many or a size class.

v_gene,abundance,d_gene,j_gene,CDR3aa,CDR3nt
TRBV19,NA,NA,TRBJ2-3,CASSINPDTQYF,TGTGCCAGTAGTATAAACCCAGATACGCAGTATTTT
TRBV7-2,NA,TRBD1,TRBJ2-5,CASSLGQGLSETQYF,TGTGCCAGCAGCTTAGGACAGGGGTTGTCTGAGACCCAGTACTTC
TRBV9,NA,NA,TRBJ2-1,CASSVGVREYNEQFF,TGTGCCAGCAGCGTAGGGGTGCGAGAATACAATGAGCAGTTCTTC
TRBV5-6,NA,NA,TRBJ2-3,CASSSSSTDTQYF,TGTGCCAGCAGCTCCTCTAGCACAGATACGCAGTATTTT
TRBV18,NA,TRBD1,TRBJ1-4,CASSPQGAGEKLFF,TGTGCCAGCTCACCACAGGGGGCCGGCGAAAAACTGTTTTTT
TRBV19,NA,NA,TRBJ2-1,CASSIGGPGGSYNEQFF,TGTGCCAGTAGTATAGGTGGACCCGGAGGCTCCTACAATGAGCAGTTCTTC
TRBV10-3,NA,TRBD1,TRBJ2-3,CAISESSGTGGPDTQYF,TGTGCCATCAGTGAATCTTCGGGGACAGGGGGCCCAGATACGCAGTATTTT
TRBV19,NA,NA,TRBJ1-2,CASSIKGNGPGYTF,TGTGCCAGTAGTATTAAGGGCAATGGTCCTGGCTACACCTTC
TRBV9,NA,NA,TRBJ2-3,CASSVEKETQYF,TGTGCCAGCAGCGTAGAAAAGGAGACGCAGTATTTT
TRBV2,NA,TRBD2,TRBJ2-1,CASSESGGTSGSYEQFF,TGTGCCAGCAGTGAATCGGGGGGGACTAGCGGGAGCTATGAGCAGTTCTTC
TRBV18,NA,NA,TRBJ2-2,CASSMVWPTGELFF,TGTGCCAGCTCAATGGTCTGGCCAACCGGGGAGCTGTTTTTT
TRBV7-2,NA,NA,TRBJ2-3,CASSPRAGRADTQYF,TGTGCCAGCAGCCCCCGGGCAGGTAGGGCAGATACGCAGTATTTT
TRBV3-1/TRBV3-2,once,TRBD2,TRBJ2-2,CASRGLAGQNTGELFF,TGTGCCAGCAGGGGACTAGCGGGACAGAACACCGGGGAGCTGTTTTTT
TRBV7-9,NA,TRBD2,TRBJ2-3,CASSPTSGRSTDTQYF,TGTGCCAGCAGCCCAACTAGCGGGAGGAGCACAGATACGCAGTATTTT
TRBV6-5,NA,NA,TRBJ2-5,CASSQRRGEVQYF,TGTGCCAGCAGTCAACGACGCGGAGAGGTCCAGTACTTC
TRBV28,NA,NA,TRBJ2-1,CASSLLENEQFF,TGTGCCAGCAGTTTATTAGAGAATGAGCAGTTCTTC
TRBV7-8,NA,NA,TRBJ1-5,CASSLEDPNESSNQPQHF,TGTGCCAGCAGCTTAGAGGACCCTAACGAGTCAAGCAATCAGCCCCAGCATTTT
TRBV5-1,NA,NA,TRBJ1-6,CASSTSTNSPLHF,TGCGCCAGCAGCACCTCGACAAATTCACCCCTCCACTTT
TRBV5-5,NA,NA,TRBJ1-5,CASSLAQSGTGGGQPQHF,TGTGCCAGCAGCTTGGCCCAAAGTGGTACGGGAGGAGGTCAGCCCCAGCATTTT
TRBV28,NA,NA,TRBJ2-5,CASSLDRGVGETQYF,TGTGCCAGCAGTTTAGATAGGGGAGTAGGAGAGACCCAGTACTTC
TRBV15,NA,TRBD2,TRBJ2-7,CATSRGTSGTYEQYF,TGTGCCACCAGCAGAGGAACTAGCGGAACCTACGAGCAGTACTTC
TRBV30,NA,NA,TRBJ2-7,CAWSPTRDNSYEQYF,TGTGCCTGGAGCCCCACCCGGGACAACTCCTACGAGCAGTACTTC
TRBV18,NA,TRBD1,TRBJ2-5,CASSPRLSTGDLETQYF,TGTGCCAGCTCACCAAGACTCTCCACAGGGGATTTAGAGACCCAGTACTTC
TRBV29-1,NA,NA,TRBJ1-1,CSVAGQPNTEAFF,TGCAGCGTTGCGGGCCAGCCGAACACTGAAGCTTTCTTT
TRBV6-2/TRBV6-3,NA,NA,TRBJ2-5,CASSRQETQYF,TGTGCCAGCAGTCGACAAGAGACCCAGTACTTC
TRBV6-1,NA,TRBD1,TRBJ1-4,CASSERTGVEKLFF,TGTGCCAGCAGTGAAAGGACAGGGGTAGAAAAACTGTTTTTT
TRBV7-9,NA,NA,TRBJ2-5,CASSPTILQTQYF,TGTGCCAGCAGCCCGACAATCTTACAGACCCAGTACTTC
TRBV7-3,NA,TRBD2,TRBJ2-3,CASSLSREGTDTQYF,TGTGCCAGCAGCTTATCGCGGGAGGGCACAGATACGCAGTATTTT
TRBV4-1,NA,TRBD2,TRBJ2-1,CASSQVLPTSGGDEQFF,TGCGCCAGCAGCCAAGTTCTCCCGACTAGCGGAGGCGATGAGCAGTTCTTC
TRBV7-2,NA,TRBD2,TRBJ2-1,CASSLTPGTTYNEQFF,TGTGCCAGCAGCTTAACTCCTGGGACTACCTACAATGAGCAGTTCTTC
TRBV7-8,NA,NA,TRBJ2-1,CASSLGSGEDEQFF,TGTGCCAGCAGCTTAGGGTCCGGGGAAGATGAGCAGTTCTTC
TRBV19,NA,NA,TRBJ1-5,CASSPDIQGFSNQPQHF,TGTGCCAGTAGCCCAGACATACAAGGGTTTAGCAATCAGCCCCAGCATTTT
TRBV19,NA,NA,TRBJ2-3,CASSPSTDTQYF,TGTGCCAGTAGTCCCTCCACAGATACGCAGTATTTT
TRBV18,NA,NA,TRBJ2-5,CASLERDSETQYF,TGTGCCAGCCTTGAGAGGGATTCGGAGACCCAGTACTTC
TRBV5-8,NA,TRBD1,TRBJ2-7,CASSGTGTGDEQYF,TGTGCCAGCAGCGGGACCGGGACAGGGGACGAGCAGTACTTC
TRBV6-2/TRBV6-3,once,TRBD2,TRBJ2-7,CASSRTSGGDEQYF,TGTGCCAGCAGCCGGACTAGCGGGGGAGACGAGCAGTACTTC
TRBV18,NA,NA,TRBJ2-7,CASSPPLAASYEQYF,TGTGCCAGCTCACCACCGTTAGCAGCAAGCTACGAGCAGTACTTC
TRBV7-2,NA,TRBD1,TRBJ1-5,CASSLYRGLSNQPQHF,TGTGCCAGCAGCTTATACAGGGGACTTAGCAATCAGCCCCAGCATTTT
TRBV30,NA,NA,TRBJ1-3,CAWSRGAYGNTIYF,TGTGCCTGGAGCCGGGGGGCATATGGAAACACCATATATTTT
TRBV5-8,NA,TRBD1,TRBJ2-1,CASSTWTGRNYNEQFF,TGTGCCAGCAGCACGTGGACAGGGAGGAACTACAATGAGCAGTTCTTC
TRBV9,once,NA,TRBJ2-7,CASSPSVVPGSYEQYF,TGTGCCAGCAGCCCATCCGTGGTCCCGGGATCCTACGAGCAGTACTTC
TRBV5-6,NA,TRBD2,TRBJ2-5,CASSLAGGRRMLETQYF,TGTGCCAGCAGCTTGGCTGGCGGGAGGAGGATGTTAGAGACCCAGTACTTC
TRBV5-1,NA,TRBD2,TRBJ2-5,CASSLETAGGQETQYF,TGCGCCAGCAGCTTGGAGACAGCGGGAGGGCAAGAGACCCAGTACTTC
TRBV7-9,NA,TRBD2,TRBJ2-7,CASSLVGLGSGQYF,TGTGCCAGCAGCTTAGTTGGACTAGGGTCCGGGCAGTACTTC
TRBV29-1,NA,NA,TRBJ2-3,CSVQSGSDTQYF,TGCAGCGTTCAGTCAGGGTCAGATACGCAGTATTTT
TRBV13,once,NA,TRBJ1-2,CASSFSTNYGYTF,TGTGCCAGCAGCTTTAGTACAAACTATGGCTACACCTTC
TRBV15,NA,NA,TRBJ2-7,CATSSGPNYEQYF,TGTGCCACCAGCTCCGGACCAAACTACGAGCAGTACTTC
TRBV7-9,once,TRBD1,TRBJ1-2,CASSLVAGGAYGYTF,TGTGCCAGCAGCTTAGTAGCAGGGGGCGCTTATGGCTACACCTTC
TRBV19,NA,NA,TRBJ2-1,CASSGWGRDYNEQFF,TGTGCCAGTAGTGGGTGGGGCCGGGACTACAATGAGCAGTTCTTC
TRBV7-6,NA,NA,TRBJ2-5,CAARKRAGETQYF,TGTGCCGCCAGGAAGAGGGCTGGGGAGACCCAGTACTTC
TRBV10-2,NA,NA,TRBJ2-1,CASTHSTDEQFF,TGCGCCAGCACTCACAGTACCGATGAGCAGTTCTTC
TRBV29-1,once,NA,TRBJ2-3,CSVDPTRRGTDTQYF,TGCAGCGTTGACCCGACTAGAAGGGGGACAGATACGCAGTATTTT
TRBV30,NA,NA,TRBJ2-2,CAWRTVNTGELFF,TGTGCCTGGAGGACAGTAAACACCGGGGAGCTGTTTTTT
TRBV9,NA,NA,TRBJ2-5,CASKGGGETQYF,TGTGCCAGCAAAGGGGGAGGGGAGACCCAGTACTTC
TRBV30,NA,NA,TRBJ2-7,CAWSPGHTYEQYF,TGTGCCTGGAGCCCGGGACATACCTACGAGCAGTACTTC
TRBV6-1,NA,NA,TRBJ1-5,CASSELALGYPNQPQHF,TGTGCCAGCAGTGAACTGGCCCTAGGCTATCCGAATCAGCCCCAGCATTTT
TRBV11-2,NA,NA,TRBJ2-2,CASSPLVNTGELFF,TGTGCCAGCAGTCCGCTAGTGAACACCGGGGAGCTGTTTTTT